The rows below give T cell receptor beta chains drawn from one sample of a study of response to subunit inactivated influenza vaccine. TCRdb re-derived calls from the RT-PCR reads in MiXCR, one entry per CDR3 protein. The sample comprises hundreds of thousands of distinct CDR3 sequences, approximately 14% of which are singletons, and 6% to 9.5% rests with the top ten. Sequencing used PBMCs from blood, obtained around 15 days before vaccination. The receptor source for this set is a man aged 50 or older who received an inactivated influenza vaccine. Each CDR3 is given with its conserved first and last residue. The order of the fields is clone size, D gene, V gene, J gene, CDR3 protein, CDR3 DNA. A D gene is named only where the DNA matches it firmly. Rows give clone size only sometimes, using once, few, many, or a class for an expanded clone.

-	TRBD1	TRBV29-1	TRBJ2-7	CSVPGQGSYEQYF	TGCAGCGTGCCGGGACAGGGTTCATACGAGCAGTACTTC
-	-	TRBV4-3	TRBJ2-7	CASSQGFPGKSYEQYF	TGCGCCAGCAGCCAAGGGTTCCCGGGAAAGTCTTACGAGCAGTACTTC
few	TRBD1	TRBV7-9	TRBJ2-1	CASSLGTGSLNEQFF	TGTGCCAGCAGCTTAGGGACAGGGTCTCTCAATGAGCAGTTCTTC
few	TRBD1	TRBV6-5	TRBJ2-7	CASSYLPYQSGTGSYEQYF	TGTGCCAGCAGTTACTTACCCTATCAGTCCGGGACAGGGTCCTACGAGCAGTACTTC
few	-	TRBV20-1	TRBJ2-4	CSARGAGDAKNIQYF	TGCAGTGCTAGAGGGGCAGGGGATGCCAAAAACATTCAGTACTTC
few	TRBD2	TRBV28	TRBJ2-5	CASSSLKSGKDETQYF	TGTGCCAGCAGTTCTCTAAAAAGCGGGAAGGACGAGACCCAGTACTTC
few	-	TRBV6-1	TRBJ2-7	CASGRGGDGEQYF	TGTGCCAGCGGGAGAGGGGGTGACGGCGAGCAGTACTTC
few	-	TRBV5-1	TRBJ2-3	CASSWDPFGDTQYF	TGCGCCAGCAGCTGGGACCCATTTGGGGATACGCAGTATTTT
few	-	TRBV10-3	TRBJ2-7	CAISEVGGTYEQYF	TGTGCCATCAGTGAGGTGGGGGGCACCTACGAGCAGTACTTC
few	-	TRBV18	TRBJ2-7	CASSPWGGSSYEQYF	TGTGCCAGCTCACCATGGGGGGGCAGCTCCTACGAGCAGTACTTC
-	TRBD2	TRBV7-8	TRBJ2-2	CASSLSGINTGELFF	TGTGCCAGCAGCTTAAGCGGGATTAACACCGGGGAGCTGTTTTTT
few	-	TRBV4-1	TRBJ1-4	CASSQDRTGTNEKLFF	TGCGCCAGCAGCCAAGATAGAACAGGAACTAATGAAAAACTGTTTTTT
-	-	TRBV5-1	TRBJ2-5	CASSLDQAWQTQYF	TGCGCCAGCAGCTTGGACCAGGCATGGCAGACCCAGTACTTC